Below, 12 T cell receptor beta chains from the same sample are listed, as sequenced in a study of early T cells in non-severe SARS-CoV-2 infection. TCRdb used MiXCR to reprocess the 5' RACE reads, holding one entry per CDR3 protein. In the table there are fewer than 65,000 distinct CDR3 sequences, 10% of which are singletons. What was sequenced was whole blood. The source is an adult who was a healthcare worker with PCR-confirmed SARS-CoV-2 infection or an uninfected control (not recorded which).

The chain has TRBV6-5 and TRBJ2-1, with no clear D. V lost 2 bases and J 5 bases, leaving 13 bases between the germline ends. The germline gives CDR1 MNHEY, CDR2 SVGAGI. The CDR3 totals 15 residues. Here the CDR3 reads CASSYGTNRDNEQFF. CDR3 nucleotides: TGTGCCAGCAGTTACGGCACTAATCGGGACAATGAGCAGTTCTTC.

This clonotype has ten or more counts. The chain has TRBV28 and TRBJ1-1; 9 nucleotides agree with TRBD1. V gave up 5 bases and J gave up 1 base; unmatched junction bases: 5. There are 15 residues in the CDR3. The germline V gene encodes CDR1 MDHEN and CDR2 SYDVKM. CDR3 sequence reads: CASSKDRGWNTEAFF. The CDR3 nucleotides are TGTGCCAGCAGTAAAGACAGGGGGTGGAACACTGAAGCTTTCTTT.

There are a few counts of this clonotype. The rearrangement joins TRBV11-2 to TRBJ2-5, with 8 bases that match TRBD1. The CDR3 consists of 17 residues. The V segment lost 5 bases and the J segment 5 bases; nucleotides outside the gene matches: 16. Germline-derived CDR1 and CDR2 are SGHAT and FQNNGV. The DNA of the CDR3 is TGTGCCAGCAGCCCACGGACAGGGTTCGGTCCAGGGGAGACCCAGTACTTC. This codes for CASSPRTGFGPGETQYF.

This clonotype was detected a few times. The chain combines TRBV7-2 with TRBJ1-2; D may be TRBD1 (6 bases). Germline values: CDR1 SGHTA, CDR2 FQGNSA. V was pared by 5 bases and J by 3 bases, with 13 bases between. This CDR3 has 14 residues. CDR3 region: CASSPQQGDYGYTF. The CDR3 DNA follows: TGTGCCAGCAGCCCACAACAGGGTGACTATGGCTACACCTTC. Using reference TRBV7-2 and TRBJ1-2 for the parts outside the CDR3, the full variable domain is GAGVSQSPSNKVTEKGKDVELRCDPISGHTALYWYRQSLGQGLEFLIYFQGNSAPDKSGLPSDRFSAERTGGSVSTLTIQRTQQEDSAVYLCASSPQQGDYGYTFGSGTRLTVV.

Many counts were recorded for this clonotype. This chain joins TRBV7-9 and TRBJ1-1; D is possibly TRBD1 (6 bases). V lost 5 bases and J lost 1, with 11 bases in between. This CDR3 contains 14 residues. Germline assignment: CDR1 SEHNR and CDR2 FQNEAQ (reference sequence). The CDR3 DNA follows: TGTGCCAGCAGCCCAGGGGAGGCGAACACTGAAGCTTTCTTT. As protein: CASSPGEANTEAFF.

At least ten counts were recorded for this clonotype. The CDR3 sequence: CASSREGNPGDLYSNQPQHF. CDR3 nucleotide sequence: TGTGCCAGCAGCCGCGAGGGGAACCCGGGGGACCTTTATAGCAATCAGCCCCAGCATTTT. V is TRBV14 and J is TRBJ1-5, with a tentative D call TRBD1 (5 bases). Germline V gene sequence: CDR1 SGHDN, CDR2 FVKESK. Trimming cost V 4 bases and J 0 bases, with 25 bases left between them. The CDR3 runs 20 residues. The variable domain in full, completed from reference TRBV14 and TRBJ1-5, reads EAGVTQFPSHSVIEKGQTVTLRCDPISGHDNLYWYRRVMGKEIKFLLHFVKESKQDESGMPNNRFLAERTGGTYSTLKVQPAELEDSGVYFCASSREGNPGDLYSNQPQHFGDGTRLSIL.

This clonotype was seen at least ten times. The chain combines TRBV20-1 with TRBJ2-7, with unresolved D. Germline V gene sequence: CDR1 DFQATT, CDR2 SNEGSKA (reference sequence). V lost 5 bases and J lost 0, with 20 bases in between. The CDR3 spans 16 residues. The CDR3 region has the DNA TGCAGTGCTCCCTCGGACGCAGTCGCAACCTCCTACGAGCAGTACTTC. It is translated as CSAPSDAVATSYEQYF.

This clonotype was observed a few times. J is TRBJ1-2 and V is TRBV3-2; TRBD1 is taken as the D call from the table, unchecked against the DNA. TRBV3-2 is classified as a pseudogene. This CDR3 comprises 17 residues. CDR3 bases: TGTGCCAGCAGCGCCTCTTTGGTCTCACAGGATAACTATGGCTACACCTTC. It codes for CASSASLVSQDNYGYTF.

This clonotype was found many times. The DNA of the CDR3 is TGTGCCAGTAGTATAGGACTAGCTGGGACTGGGGAGCTGTTTTTT. This encodes CASSIGLAGTGELFF. The rearrangement links TRBV19 to TRBJ2-2; TRBD2 matches 7 bases. The junction had 7 bases not matched to a gene; V was cut back by 1 base and J by 8 bases. The V gene's germline CDR1 is LNHDA and CDR2 SQIVND (reference sequence). CDR3 size: 15 residues. The full variable domain, in which reference TRBV19 and TRBJ2-2 provide the parts outside the CDR3, is DGGITQSPKYLFRKEGQNVTLSCEQNLNHDAMYWYRQDPGQGLRLIYYSQIVNDFQKGDIAEGYSVSREKKESFPLTVTSAQKNPTAFYLCASSIGLAGTGELFFGEGSRLTVL.

This clonotype has ten or more counts. This rearrangement joins TRBV28 to TRBJ1-1, with unresolved D. Germline CDR1 and CDR2: MDHEN and SYDVKM. The CDR3 has 12 residues. The V end lost 2 bases, the J end lost 2 bases, and 3 bases lay between the germline ends. CDR3 bases: TGTGCCAGCAGTTTAATAAACACTGAAGCTTTCTTT. Translation gives CASSLINTEAFF.

This clonotype appeared many times. V gene TRBV10-2 combines with J gene TRBJ2-1; 7 nucleotides line up with TRBD2. The germline CDR1 and CDR2 sequences are WSHSY and SAAADI. The CDR3 has 15 amino acids. V shed 7 bases and J 0 bases; nucleotides not matched to a gene: 6. Here the CDR3 DNA reads TGCGCCAGCACGACCCGGACTAGCTCCTACAATGAGCAGTTCTTC. It is translated as CASTTRTSSYNEQFF.

This clonotype has a handful of counts. The chain is built from TRBV6-1 and TRBJ2-3, with D possibly being TRBD1 (5 bases). CDR1 and CDR2 (germline): MNHNS, SASEGT. Trimming cost V 7 bases and J 3 bases, with 11 bases left between them. This CDR3 contains 13 residues. The CDR3 loop is CASTRRATDTQYF. DNA for the CDR3: TGTGCCAGCACCCGCAGGGCGACAGATACGCAGTATTTT.